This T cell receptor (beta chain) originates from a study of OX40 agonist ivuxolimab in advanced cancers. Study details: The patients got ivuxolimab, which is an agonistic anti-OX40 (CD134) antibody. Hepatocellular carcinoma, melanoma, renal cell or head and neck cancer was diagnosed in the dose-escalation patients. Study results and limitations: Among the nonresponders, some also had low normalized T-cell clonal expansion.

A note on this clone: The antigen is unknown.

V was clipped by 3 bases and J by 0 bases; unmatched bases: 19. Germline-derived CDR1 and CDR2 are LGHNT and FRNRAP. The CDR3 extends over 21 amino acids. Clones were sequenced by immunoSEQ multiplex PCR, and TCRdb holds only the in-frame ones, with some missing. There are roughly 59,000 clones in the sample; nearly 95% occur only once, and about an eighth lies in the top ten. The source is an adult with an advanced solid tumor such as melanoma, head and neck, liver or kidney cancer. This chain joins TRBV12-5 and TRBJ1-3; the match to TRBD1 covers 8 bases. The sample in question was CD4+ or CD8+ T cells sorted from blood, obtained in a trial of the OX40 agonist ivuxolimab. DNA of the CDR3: TGTGCTAGTGGTTTCCCAGGTTCCCCGGGACAGGACGCCTTCTCTGGAAACACCATATATTTT. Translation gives CASGFPGSPGQDAFSGNTIYF.